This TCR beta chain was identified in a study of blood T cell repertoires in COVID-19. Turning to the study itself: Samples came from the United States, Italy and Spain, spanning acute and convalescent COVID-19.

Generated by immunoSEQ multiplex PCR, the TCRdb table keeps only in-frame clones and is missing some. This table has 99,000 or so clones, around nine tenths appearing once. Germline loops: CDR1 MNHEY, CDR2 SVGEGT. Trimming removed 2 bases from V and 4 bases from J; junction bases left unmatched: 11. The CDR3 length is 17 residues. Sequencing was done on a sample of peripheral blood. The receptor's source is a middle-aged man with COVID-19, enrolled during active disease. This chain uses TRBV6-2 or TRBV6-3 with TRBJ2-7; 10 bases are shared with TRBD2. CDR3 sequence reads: CASSYPPGLATKYEQYF. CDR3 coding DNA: TGTGCCAGCAGTTACCCCCCGGGACTAGCGACGAAATACGAGCAGTACTTC.